The rows below give T cell receptor beta chains drawn from one sample of a study of CXCR4 blockade with PD-1 therapy in pancreatic cancer. The method was immunoSEQ multiplex PCR; TCRdb's version includes in-frame clones alone and lacks a portion of them. Counted here are a few thousand clones, 41% occurring once; the ten biggest clones make up roughly a sixth. The specimen was tumor tissue. The source of these receptors is a human donor with pancreatic ductal adenocarcinoma. The conserved cysteine and the conserved F or W are not part of the CDR3 here. The D gene is left open where the match is weak.

CDR3	D	V
ASSEGEGPLH	NA	TRBV10-2
ASRGGGLDRVYGYT	TRBD1	TRBV6-8
AYNPLQGYGNTIY	NA	TRBV30
ASSLGGGTNEKLF	NA	TRBV11-3
ATSRVTDSTGELF	NA	TRBV15
ASSAGTIITYEQY	TRBD2	TRBV6-8
ATSSSLGGGETQY	NA	TRBV15
ASSYVTVEQF	NA	TRBV6-4
ASSTNRAQNTGELF	NA	TRBV11-1
SVEDNMNTEAF	NA	TRBV29-1
ASSPNTGSDTEAF	NA	TRBV18
ASSDRGHEKLF	TRBD1	TRBV19
ASSTGQVPYEQY	TRBD1	TRBV5-1
ASSLIDQGAEETQY	TRBD1	TRBV14
ASSVAGVANEQF	NA	TRBV9
ASSPVILLAGVTDTQY	TRBD2	TRBV18
ASSQVYGDWGQGSSPLH	TRBD1	TRBV4-1
AWSEGETQAF	NA	TRBV30
ASSPGAPGYGYT	NA	TRBV18
ASRLSTSTGLNTEAF	NA	TRBV12-2
ASSVGGDGLMY	NA	TRBV9
ASSYRGPQKKEQF	NA	TRBV6-9
ASSQGFTDTQY	NA	TRBV4-1
ASSILSDGRPQH	NA	TRBV19
ASSFGSSKNIQY	NA	TRBV6-8
ASSDRRAGTDTQY	NA	TRBV6-8
ASSSAGQYSPLH	TRBD1	TRBV18
ASYRTGTPGNTIY	TRBD1	TRBV19
ASSMTGGASTGELF	TRBD1	TRBV19
ASSDSMVAF	NA	TRBV6-4
ASSEGNQPQH	NA	TRBV25-1
ASSTNRDRGFEDYYEQY	TRBD1	TRBV6-7
ASTVGTGSSYEQY	NA	TRBV19
ASSLGRGGSGNTIY	NA	TRBV5-1
ASRIPGRSYNEQF	NA	TRBV19
ATSETSGGPDTQY	TRBD2	TRBV15
ASSATAGANVLT	NA	TRBV9
ASSEYGSRANEKLF	NA	TRBV25-1
AWSRTSQETQY	TRBD2	TRBV30
ASREQDINTGELF	NA	TRBV19
ASSPLVLTDTQY	NA	TRBV18
ASSPTGEGNSPLH	TRBD1	TRBV6-7
ASSWTGVGSYNSPLH	TRBD1	TRBV10-1
ASSSRTANTEAF	NA	TRBV5-1
ASSIGLAGGAPSYEQY	TRBD2	TRBV19
ASSTPRTGNYGYT	TRBD1	TRBV19
ASSLTGGNSGNTIY	NA	TRBV11-3
ASSPTSDSFYEQY	NA	TRBV19
ASRPPGQGARNEQF	TRBD1	TRBV6-8
AIRNSQNTEAF	NA	TRBV6-8